The 8 T cell receptor beta chains in this list originate from one sample, sequenced in a study of T cell repertoires in cytomegalovirus infection. Their antigens remain unidentified. TCRdb ran MiXCR on the reads and lists one entry per CDR3 protein. The profile shows approximately 270,000 distinct CDR3 sequences, 22% of them singletons. The material was cultured PBMCs, obtained from culture after CMV antigen stimulation. These receptor sequences come from a human donor in good health (CMV status not recorded). Some clones in this sample may be carry-over from other donors' samples.

This clonotype was found many times. The gene calls are TRBV7-6 and TRBJ2-6; no clear D gene. V dropped 1 base and J dropped 0 bases, with 7 bases sitting between them. Germline loops: CDR1 SGHVS, CDR2 FNYEAQ. The CDR3 is 16 amino acids. The CDR3 here is CASSLGGLSGANVLTF. The CDR3 nucleotides read TGTGCCAGCAGCTTAGGTGGCCTCTCTGGGGCCAACGTCCTGACTTTC.

The V gene is TRBV29-1, the J gene TRBJ2-3, with TRBD2 as a possible D gene (6 bases). Trimming removed 2 bases from V and 5 bases from J, with 14 bases in between. The CDR3 runs 14 residues. Germline lookup yields CDR1 SQVTM and CDR2 ANQGSEA. CDR3 nucleotide sequence: TGCAGCGTTGAACCCAGTATGGGGGGAGATACGCAGTATTTT. Its protein product is CSVEPSMGGDTQYF.

The genes are TRBV5-1 and TRBJ2-1; 11 nucleotides agree with TRBD2. The CDR3 length is 15 residues. With V trimmed by 4 bases and J by 4 bases, 4 bases remained unmatched. CDR1 is SGHRS, CDR2 YFSETQ, per germline. The CDR3, as DNA: TGCGCCAGCAGCAACGGGACTAGCGGATACAATGAGCAGTTCTTC. Translation gives CASSNGTSGYNEQFF.

In this sample, this clonotype turned up many times. This chain links TRBV9 with TRBJ2-1; tentatively, D is TRBD2 (5 bases). V was cut by 2 bases and J by 0 bases, with 9 bases left in between. Germline V gene data show CDR1 as SGDLS and CDR2 as YYNGEE. The CDR3 is 15 amino acids. The CDR3 loop is CASSVRGSSYNEQFF. Here the CDR3 DNA reads TGTGCCAGCAGCGTCCGGGGTAGCTCCTACAATGAGCAGTTCTTC.

The chain has TRBV7-9 and TRBJ2-5; a weak D match, TRBD2 (5 bases). This CDR3 comprises 13 residues. V shed 2 bases and J shed 5 bases, with 9 bases lying between them. From germline, CDR1 is SEHNR and CDR2 FQNEAQ (reference sequence). The CDR3 sequence is CASSLSGYETQYF. The CDR3 coding sequence is TGTGCCAGCAGCTTATCGGGGTACGAGACCCAGTACTTC.

The table lists this clonotype with a few counts. The J gene is TRBJ2-3, the V gene TRBV19, with D possibly TRBD1 on 6 matching bases. The germline gives CDR1 LNHDA, CDR2 SQIVND (reference sequence). CDR3 length: 12 amino acids. With 10 bases removed from V and 4 bases from J, the gap between germline ends came to 12 bases. CDR3 sequence reads: CATGQLADTQYF. CDR3 DNA sequence: TGTGCCACCGGACAGCTCGCAGATACGCAGTATTTT.

The V and J genes are TRBV3-1 and TRBJ1-2, with no clear D. Trimming stripped 1 base from V and 5 bases from J, with 8 bases between. Germline CDR1 and CDR2: LGHDT and YNNKEL (reference sequence). The CDR3 consists of 13 residues. The CDR3 coding sequence is TGTGCCAGCAGCCAAGTCGAAGAGTATGGCTACACCTTC. It specifies CASSQVEEYGYTF.

The chain links TRBV7-9 to TRBJ1-1; D remains ambiguous. V shed 2 bases and J shed 2 bases, with 6 bases lying between them. This CDR3 contains 13 residues. Germline V gene data show CDR1 as SEHNR and CDR2 as FQNEAQ (reference sequence). CDR3 coding DNA: TGTGCCAGCAGCTTAACCCATAACACTGAAGCTTTCTTT. Translating it yields CASSLTHNTEAFF.